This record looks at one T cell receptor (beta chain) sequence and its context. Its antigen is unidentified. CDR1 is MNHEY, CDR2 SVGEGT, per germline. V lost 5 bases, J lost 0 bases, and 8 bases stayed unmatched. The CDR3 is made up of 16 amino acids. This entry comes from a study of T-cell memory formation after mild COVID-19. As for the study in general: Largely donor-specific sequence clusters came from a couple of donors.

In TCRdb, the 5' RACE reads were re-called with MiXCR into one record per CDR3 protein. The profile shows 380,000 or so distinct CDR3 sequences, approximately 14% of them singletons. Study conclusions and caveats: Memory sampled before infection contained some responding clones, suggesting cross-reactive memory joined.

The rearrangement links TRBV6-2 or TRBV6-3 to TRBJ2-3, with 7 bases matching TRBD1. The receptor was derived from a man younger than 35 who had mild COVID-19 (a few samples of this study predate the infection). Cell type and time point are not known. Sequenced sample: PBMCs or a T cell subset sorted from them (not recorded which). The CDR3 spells CASSARDRGSTDTQYF. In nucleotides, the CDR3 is TGTGCCAGCAGTGCCCGGGACAGAGGAAGCACAGATACGCAGTATTTT.